This T cell receptor (beta chain) was found in a study of shared clonotypes between healthy human individuals. For the study at large: Each donor contributed plates that comprised three CD4 naive, three CD4 memory, two CD8 naive and one CD8 memory. General study findings and limits: The study found roughly 5% of naive CD4 clonotypes shared across a handful of donors.

Details on this clone: The antigen remains unidentified.

CDR3 length: 15 amino acids. From germline, CDR1 is SEHNR and CDR2 FQNEAQ (reference sequence). V was clipped by 5 bases and J by 0 bases, with 13 bases between them. Sequenced by immunoSEQ multiplex PCR; TCRdb stores in-frame clones only, minus some. The sample has about 700,000 clones; less than 85% are singletons. The clonotype was recovered from a woman in her 30s in good health. V gene TRBV7-9 combines with J gene TRBJ1-1; D not certain. The sample comprised memory CD4+ T cells sorted from blood. Sample subset: CD45RA-negative fraction. CDR3: CASSPLKVMNTEAFF. CDR3 bases: TGTGCCAGCAGCCCGTTAAAGGTCATGAACACTGAAGCTTTCTTT. Full variable domain (missing parts from reference TRBV7-9 and TRBJ1-1): DTGVSQNPRHKITKRGQNVTFRCDPISEHNRLYWYRQTLGQGPEFLTYFQNEAQLEKSRLLSDRFSAERPKGSFSTLEIQRTEQGDSAMYLCASSPLKVMNTEAFFGQGTRLTVV.